The source of this T cell receptor beta chain is a study of cytomegalovirus exposure and HLA in healthy donors. General study results and limits: The later analysis indicated that the majority of CMV-associated TCR beta chains appeared HLA-restricted.

Both 60 Vbeta primers and 13 Jbeta primers went into the PCR. Here immunoSEQ multiplex PCR was the method, and the copy in TCRdb shows in-frame clones only, minus some. In the table there are around 200,000 clones, about 79% of which are singletons. Nominally healthy donors provided the samples, though records likely missed some immune exposures. Germline trimming cut 2 bases from V and 8 bases from J; bases unmatched to any gene: 4. From germline, CDR1 is MRHNA and CDR2 SNTAGT. The CDR3 has 13 residues. About this clone: No antigen is known for it.

This chain links TRBV6-4 with TRBJ1-2; 8 nucleotides line up with TRBD1. Sequences were obtained from PBMCs. This receptor was identified in a woman between 45 and 60 years old in good health and CMV-seronegative. CDR3 bases: TGTGCCAGCAGTGACAGGCAGGGGGCCGGCTACACCTTC. It encodes CASSDRQGAGYTF.